This T cell receptor beta chain was profiled in a study of Graves' ophthalmopathy and Graves' hyperthyroidism. RNA transcripts served as template for amplifying TCR beta CDR3 sequences. HTBI-primed RT-PCR formed the first round, and a multiplex PCR formed the second. TCRdb fed the multiplex PCR reads into MiXCR, producing one record per CDR3 protein. The sample yields about 480,000 distinct CDR3 sequences, about an eighth seen once. This clonotype has just a few counts. This TCR derives from a woman aged 30 to 39 with Graves' ophthalmopathy. Specimen: blood.

The CDR3 DNA reads TGCGCCAGCAGCTTGTCCACTAGCGGGGGAGTCTCCTACGAGCAGTACTTC. Translating gives CASSLSTSGGVSYEQYF. J is TRBJ2-7 and V is TRBV5-1; 11 bases map to TRBD2. The CDR3 is 17 residues long. Looked up from germline, CDR1 is SGHRS and CDR2 is YFSETQ. V lost 1 base to trimming and J lost 0 bases; unmatched junction nucleotides: 6.